Below, 10 T cell receptor beta chains from the same sample are listed, as sequenced in a study of beta chain features in type 1 diabetes. As every portion of the isolated RNA was reverse transcribed, the sequencing read expressed TCRB transcripts. Profiled with immunoSEQ multiplex PCR; TCRdb holds only in-frame clones, not every one. The data show some 900,000 clones, about a sixth seen once. The sample comprised naive CD4+ T cells from blood. Receptor source: a woman aged 18-29 years in good health.

In this sample, this clone turned up a few times. J is TRBJ1-5 and V is TRBV19; D call uncertain. Deletions cut 5 bases from V and 9 bases from J, with 23 bases between. This CDR3 is built from 16 residues. Germline V lookup: CDR1 LNHDA, CDR2 SQIVND (reference sequence). DNA of the CDR3: TGTGCCAGTAGTTTCCCCAGGCGGTATGAGCTACGGCCCCAGCATTTT. Translating gives CASSFPRRYELRPQHF.

Concerning this clone: Other nucleotide sequences in the sample specify the same CDR3. This chain joins TRBV28 and TRBJ2-1; 8 bases line up with TRBD2. The CDR3 is 14 amino acids. CDR1 is MDHEN, CDR2 SYDVKM, per germline. The trim removed 5 bases at V and 5 bases at J, leaving 5 bases unmatched. The CDR3 nucleotides are TGTGCCAGCAGTACTAGCGGTTCTAACAATGAGCAGTTCTTC. Translation: CASSTSGSNNEQFF.

In its sample, this clone was seen a few times. This chain connects TRBV7-8 to TRBJ2-1; D perhaps matches TRBD2 (5 bases). CDR3 length: 18 amino acids. Per the germline V gene, CDR1 is SGHVS and CDR2 is FQNEAQ. V was clipped by 4 bases and J by 9 bases, with 28 bases between them. In nucleotides, the CDR3 is TGTGCCAGCAGCTCTGGCGTCCCGACTAAATTTTTCCACAGTGAGCAGTTCTTC. Translating gives CASSSGVPTKFFHSEQFF.

This chain joins TRBV19 and TRBJ2-6, with D possibly TRBD1 on 6 matching bases. The CDR3 contains 17 residues. Germline CDR1 reads LNHDA; CDR2 reads SQIVND (reference sequence). Trimming left V 5 bases short and J 0 bases short, with 14 bases between. The CDR3 protein is CASSGVQGSSGANVLTF. The CDR3 DNA sequence: TGTGCCAGTAGTGGGGTACAGGGAAGCTCTGGGGCCAACGTCCTGACTTTC.

Only a few counts were recorded for this clone. Distinct nucleotide sequences in the sample also encode this CDR3. The chain is built from TRBV27 and TRBJ2-2; TRBD1 or TRBD2 may be the D gene (5 bases each). This CDR3 comprises 15 residues. Germline assignment: CDR1 MNHEY and CDR2 SMNVEV (reference sequence). Trimming pared 1 base from V and 0 bases from J, leaving 6 bases between. CDR3 residues: CASSLLGANTGELFF. The CDR3 DNA reads TGTGCCAGCAGTTTATTGGGGGCGAACACCGGGGAGCTGTTTTTT.

This clone showed up just a few times. The V call is TRBV11-2, the J call TRBJ2-3; D perhaps matches TRBD2 (5 bases). The V and J ends lost 6 bases and 3 bases respectively, with 22 bases between them. The CDR3 has 17 amino acids. Germline assignment: CDR1 SGHAT and CDR2 FQNNGV. CDR3 bases: TGTGCCAGCAGTCGAGGCCGGGGTAGCCGGACGACAGATACGCAGTATTTT. It translates to CASSRGRGSRTTDTQYF.

The chain joins TRBV2 to TRBJ1-5; the match to TRBD1 covers 7 bases. The CDR3 runs 14 residues. V lost 4 bases to trimming and J lost 7 bases; unmatched junction nucleotides: 7. CDR1 and CDR2 from the germline V gene are SNHLY and FYNNEI. The CDR3 nucleotides are TGTGCCAGCAGTGTCCAGGGGGGGTGGCAGCCCCAGCATTTT. Translation: CASSVQGGWQPQHF.

This clone was counted a few times. J is TRBJ2-2 and V is TRBV6-7; possibly TRBD2 for D (5 bases). TRBV6-7 is identified as an open reading frame with a role that is uncertain. The CDR3 is 15 residues long. Trimming left V 1 base short and J 5 bases short, with 11 bases between. In DNA, the CDR3 is TGTGCCAGCAGTTACTGCGGGTGGGTGACCGGGGAGCTGTTTTTT. It codes for CASSYCGWVTGELFF.

This clone was picked up a small number of times. The chain couples TRBV28 to TRBJ1-2, with TRBD1 as a possible D gene (5 bases). Germline CDR1 and CDR2: MDHEN and SYDVKM. The CDR3 contains 14 residues. V lost 5 bases and J lost 2, with 12 bases in between. CDR3 protein: CASSPSGGNYGYTF. The CDR3 nucleotides are TGTGCCAGCAGTCCGAGCGGGGGGAACTATGGCTACACCTTC.

The gene calls are TRBV5-6 and TRBJ2-5; D is undetermined. The germline CDR1 and CDR2 sequences are SGHDT and YYEEEE. Between the trimmed V and J ends, which lost 0 bases and 5 bases, there was a span of 5 bases. This CDR3 contains 12 residues. CDR3 bases: TGTGCCAGCAGCTTGGAGCCGGAGACCCAGTACTTC. It specifies CASSLEPETQYF.